These T cell receptor beta chains were read from a single sample in a study of T cells in localized non-small cell lung cancer. This table comes from immunoSEQ multiplex PCR, and its TCRdb copy is limited to in-frame clones, with some not included. This table has about 36,000 clones, around nine tenths appearing once. The input for sequencing was peripheral blood, taken before any cancer treatment. The receptors here all came from a woman aged 40-70 years with stage I lung adenocarcinoma. Each CDR3 is given with its conserved first and last residue.

V	J	CDR3
TRBV18	TRBJ2-7	CASSRDRTVSYEQYF
TRBV6-6	TRBJ1-3	CASSRQGSGNTIYF
TRBV4-1	TRBJ2-7	CASSQVSSGVGEQYF
TRBV18	TRBJ2-1	CASSPRTRSGNEQFF
TRBV7-9	TRBJ1-6	CASSFSGSYNSPLHF
TRBV28	TRBJ1-2	CVSGTAAISYGYTF
TRBV7-3	TRBJ2-2	CASSPGTLNTGELFF
TRBV10-1	TRBJ1-1	CASSVGMNTEAFF
TRBV5-8	TRBJ1-1	CASSLLLNTEAFF
TRBV18	TRBJ2-7	CASSPGSQGYEQYF
TRBV4-2	TRBJ1-4	CASSQASGVGDEKLFF
TRBV5-4	TRBJ2-5	CASSLGSAIGYKETQYF
TRBV28	TRBJ1-2	CASSFLGGRYGYTF
TRBV7-9	TRBJ1-5	CASSRTGGNQPQHF
TRBV11-3	TRBJ2-1	CASSCCVLRRRAYNEQFF
TRBV19	TRBJ2-7	CASSMGVTPSYEQYF
TRBV6-1	TRBJ2-2	CASSETGEAGELFF
TRBV29-1	TRBJ2-3	CSVVVGSTDTQYF
TRBV6-1	TRBJ2-1	CASETSGGFRYEQFF
TRBV28	TRBJ2-7	CASSLVLGTDDMKGLYEQYF
TRBV5-5	TRBJ1-3	CASSYQTRRSGNTIYF
TRBV7-5	TRBJ1-1	CAREAGEKAGAYTEAFF
TRBV6-1	TRBJ1-4	CASSEESVQLNEKLFF
TRBV2	TRBJ1-1	CASISQGTGNSLAFF
TRBV11-3	TRBJ2-4	CASSFGAGKNIQYF
TRBV19	TRBJ2-7	CASSMVAGSYEQYF
TRBV2	TRBJ2-5	CASRDTGIGTQYF
TRBV7-9	TRBJ1-2	CASSFASYYGYTF
TRBV5-1	TRBJ1-6	CASSAGTGNSPLHF
TRBV11-3	TRBJ1-6	CASSARLRVTDNSPLHF
TRBV2	TRBJ1-1	CASRSPGQGLLAFF
TRBV28	TRBJ2-2	CASSSNRFTGELFF
TRBV2	TRBJ1-6	CASRVEARSPLHF
TRBV20-1	TRBJ2-5	CSAAFLETQYF
TRBV4-2	TRBJ1-1	CASSLGPTGVNTEAFF
TRBV28	TRBJ2-3	CASSGISQGTQYF
TRBV5-1	TRBJ1-1	CASSLYPQGVNTEAFF
TRBV19	TRBJ1-3	CASSIAGSGNTIYF
TRBV5-1	TRBJ1-1	CASSLASYGRFTEAFF
TRBV7-6	TRBJ1-4	CASSLGRVRGTNEKLFF
TRBV28	TRBJ1-2	CASRQTGSYGYTF
TRBV2	TRBJ1-2	CASRVQGKDGYTF
TRBV5-4	TRBJ1-2	CASSLGQGLVYTF
TRBV21-1	TRBJ1-1	CASSTRGGANEAFF
TRBV29-1	TRBJ1-1	CSVGKNTEAFF
TRBV4-2	TRBJ1-4	CASSQGQGSEKLFF
TRBV7-9	TRBJ1-6	CASSLELLYNSPLHF
TRBV28	TRBJ2-7	CASSSPGQGVSYEQYF
TRBV28	TRBJ1-5	CASRGGDSSLQPQHF
TRBV2	TRBJ2-4	CASRDTSGVAKNIQYF
TRBV28	TRBJ2-7	CASTPGPFRTRGRGYEQYF